Each of the 22 T cell receptor beta chains below was sequenced from the same sample in a study of regulatory T cells in long-lasting Graves disease. Construction of TCR beta libraries relied on iRepertoire HTBI primers and on Arm-PCR targeting CDR3 regions. Each CDR3 protein is one row after TCRdb ran MiXCR on the multiplex PCR reads. The sample lists around 320,000 distinct CDR3 sequences; roughly 17% were seen once. Time point meaning: newly diagnosed GD, antithyroid drugs for less than 3 months. RNA extracted from PBMCs served as the sequencing template. Separately, the same data were catalogued under a study of T cells in Graves' hyperthyroidism and ophthalmopathy.

The specimen comprised peripheral blood mononuclear cells (PBMCs), sampled at new diagnosis, from a patient treated with antithyroid drugs. The source of these receptors is a man aged 40-49 years with Graves disease.

Details on this clonotype: A much larger clone sits a single nucleotide away, making a read error possible. This chain links TRBV7-8 with TRBJ1-1; possible D gene TRBD1, 6 bases. CDR3 length equals 11 residues. Per the germline V gene, CDR1 is SGHVS and CDR2 is FQNEAQ. DNA for the CDR3: TGTGTCAGCAGCTTAGACAGGAAAGCTTTCTTT. Protein: CVSSLDRKAFF.

This clonotype came up many times. The CDR3 here is CASSLDLLSSYNSPLHF. CDR3 DNA: TGTGCCAGCAGCCTCGACCTCCTTAGCTCCTATAATTCACCCCTCCACTTT. This chain links TRBV5-5 with TRBJ1-6; D call uncertain. This CDR3 has 17 amino acids. Germline CDR1 SGHKS, CDR2 YYEKEE (reference sequence). The V and J ends lost 4 bases and 0 bases respectively, with 14 bases between them.

This clonotype was counted a few times. This chain uses TRBV24-1 with TRBJ2-7; 9 bases are shared with TRBD1. This CDR3 contains 15 residues. V was pared by 3 bases and J by 3 bases, with 5 bases of the junction left unmatched. The germline CDR1 and CDR2 sequences are KGHDR and SFDVKD. Written as DNA, the CDR3 is TGTGCCACCAGTGATCCCCGGACAGGGGACTACGAGCAGTACTTC. Translation: CATSDPRTGDYEQYF.

This clonotype was picked up many times. V and J are TRBV3-1 and TRBJ1-4; weak D call: TRBD1 (6 bases). There are 13 residues in the CDR3. V was cut by 4 bases and J by 6 bases, with 9 bases left in between. Germline lookup yields CDR1 LGHDT and CDR2 YNNKEL (reference sequence). This chain's CDR3 is CASSPQGYEKLFF. The CDR3 DNA is TGTGCCAGCAGCCCACAGGGATATGAAAAACTGTTTTTT.

This clonotype was counted only a few times. V is TRBV20-1 and J is TRBJ2-7; TRBD1 aligns across 9 bases. Germline V gene data show CDR1 as DFQATT and CDR2 as SNEGSKA (reference sequence). This CDR3 has 13 amino acids. CDR3 sequence: CTVRGTGSYEQYF. CDR3 DNA: TGCACTGTGCGCGGGACAGGGTCCTACGAGCAGTACTTC.

The V and J genes are TRBV5-6 and TRBJ2-7; maybe TRBD1 (6 bases). This CDR3 is built from 13 residues. The V end was cut by 2 bases, the J end by 5 bases, with 11 bases between. CDR1 and CDR2 from the germline V gene are SGHDT and YYEEEE. This chain's CDR3 is CASSFRGYHEQYF. The CDR3 nucleotides read TGTGCCAGCAGCTTTAGGGGGTACCACGAGCAGTACTTC.

The chain carries TRBV20-1 and TRBJ2-3, with D possibly matching TRBD2 (5 bases). Germline V lookup: CDR1 DFQATT, CDR2 SNEGSKA (reference sequence). The CDR3 is made up of 12 amino acids. In DNA, the CDR3 is TGCAGCGCCCCGGGATTCACAGATACGCAGTATTTT. It translates to CSAPGFTDTQYF.

This clonotype was picked up many times. The rearrangement joins TRBV5-1 to TRBJ2-3; 9 positions agree with TRBD2. CDR3 length equals 14 residues. CDR1 SGHRS and CDR2 YFSETQ come from the germline V gene. J lost 2 bases, V lost 6 bases, and 4 bases had no gene match. CDR3 protein: CASTGTSSTDTQYF. The CDR3 DNA reads as TGCGCCAGCACCGGGACTAGCTCCACAGATACGCAGTATTTT.

Points on this clonotype: A far larger clone is off by one base, so a read error is likely. V usage is TRBV7-8 and J usage is TRBJ2-1; 9 bases align to TRBD1. Germline values: CDR1 SGHVS, CDR2 FQNEAQ. The CDR3 length is 15 residues. V lost 4 bases to trimming and J lost 10 bases; unmatched junction nucleotides: 11. The CDR3 sequence: CASSSYRGRSYEQFF. CDR3 in DNA: TGTGCCAGCAGCTCCTACAGGGGGCGATCCTACGAGCAGTTCTTC.

The CDR3 here is CAISRDTNYGYTF. In DNA form, the CDR3 reads TGTGCCATCAGCCGGGACACTAACTATGGCTACACCTTC. V gene TRBV6-1 combines with J gene TRBJ1-2, with D maybe TRBD1 (6 bases). From germline, CDR1 is MNHNS and CDR2 SASEGT. V dropped 10 bases and J dropped 0 bases, with 12 bases sitting between them. This CDR3 contains 13 residues.

This clonotype came up many times. The chain employs TRBV3-1 and TRBJ2-7; D remains ambiguous. V lost 1 base and J 3 bases, leaving 10 bases between the germline ends. Per germline, CDR1 LGHDT and CDR2 YNNKEL (reference sequence). The CDR3 runs 14 residues. The DNA for the CDR3 is TGTGCCAGCAGCCAAGGAGGCGGTTACTACGAGCAGTACTTC. This sequence encodes CASSQGGGYYEQYF.

The chain recombines TRBV14 with TRBJ2-2, with 13 bases identical to TRBD2. The germline V gene encodes CDR1 SGHDN and CDR2 FVKESK. V shed 0 bases and J 1 base; nucleotides not matched to a gene: 2. The CDR3 length is 18 residues. In DNA form, the CDR3 reads TGTGCCAGCAGCCAAGATCGACTAGCGGGGGGGAACACCGGGGAGCTGTTTTTT. Translated, it gives CASSQDRLAGGNTGELFF.

About this clonotype: This clone may be a read error of a much larger clone one base away. The chain carries TRBV28 and TRBJ1-5; D perhaps matches TRBD1 (6 bases). This CDR3 has 12 amino acids. Germline V gene data show CDR1 as MDHEN and CDR2 as SYDVKM. CDR3 amino acids: CASRRGDQPRHF. As DNA, the CDR3 is TGTGCCAGCAGAAGGGGGGACCAGCCCCGGCATTTT.

There are many counts of this clonotype. This chain uses TRBV11-2 with TRBJ2-7; no reliable D call. CDR3 length equals 15 residues. V lost 5 bases and J lost 0, with 14 bases in between. Germline lookup yields CDR1 SGHAT and CDR2 FQNNGV. CDR3 amino acids: CASSIGYHLSYEQYF. CDR3 DNA: TGTGCCAGCAGCATAGGGTATCATCTCTCCTACGAGCAGTACTTC.

In its sample, this clonotype was seen a few times. The V call is TRBV15, the J call TRBJ2-5; D is uncertain. Trimming removed 3 bases at V and 0 bases at J, with 14 bases between. CDR3 length: 16 residues. Germline-derived CDR1 and CDR2 are LNHNV and YYDKDF (reference sequence). The CDR3 DNA reads as TGTGCCACCAGCAGGGTCATGGCGATTTACCAAGAGACCCAGTACTTC. Protein: CATSRVMAIYQETQYF.

In this sample, this clonotype turned up many times. The J gene is TRBJ2-1, the V gene TRBV20-1, with TRBD2 matching over 7 bases. The CDR3 sequence is 16 residues long. The ends lost 0 bases at V and 1 base at J; junction bases unmatched: 6. Germline values: CDR1 DFQATT, CDR2 SNEGSKA (reference sequence). CDR3 nucleotides: TGCAGTGCTAGAGATCTAAGGCGGGGGTCCTACAATGAGCAGTTCTTC. This gives the protein CSARDLRRGSYNEQFF.

Many counts were recorded for this clonotype. This chain connects TRBV2 to TRBJ1-1; D unclear. Germline V gene lookup returns CDR1 SNHLY and CDR2 FYNNEI. This CDR3 has 13 residues. V lost 4 bases to trimming and J lost 5 bases, with 11 bases between them. The CDR3 region is CASSGLEMTEAFF. The CDR3 region has the DNA TGTGCCAGCAGTGGGTTGGAGATGACTGAAGCTTTCTTT.

This clonotype has at least ten counts. This sequence joins TRBV10-3 and TRBJ2-7, with a weak D call TRBD1 (5 bases). The CDR3 is 14 residues long. In germline, CDR1 is ENHRY, CDR2 SYGVKD. The V end lost 0 bases, the J end lost 6 bases, and 12 bases lay between the germline ends. The CDR3, as DNA: TGTGCCATCAGTGAGTCTGCCGGCAGGGCCGAGCAGTACTTC. Translating it yields CAISESAGRAEQYF.

This clonotype was detected many times. The chain joins TRBV7-9 to TRBJ2-5; D may be TRBD1 (5 bases). This CDR3 spans 14 amino acids. Germline values: CDR1 SEHNR, CDR2 FQNEAQ (reference sequence). The V end was cut by 5 bases, the J end by 3 bases, with 13 bases between. The CDR3 bases are TGTGCCAGCAGCGAAACTCAGGGTAAAGAGACCCAGTACTTC. Translating it yields CASSETQGKETQYF.

This clonotype was counted many times. The V call is TRBV29-1, the J call TRBJ2-1, with 10 bases identical to TRBD1. Germline V gene sequence: CDR1 SQVTM, CDR2 ANQGSEA. V trimming: 6 bases; J trimming: 3 bases; junction bases outside the gene matches: 5. The CDR3 loop spans 14 amino acids. CDR3: CSVVRDRGYNEQFF. The CDR3 DNA follows: TGCAGCGTGGTCCGGGACAGGGGCTACAATGAGCAGTTCTTC.

Ten or more counts support this clonotype. The chain employs TRBV12-3 or TRBV12-4 and TRBJ1-4; no firm D call. V lost 3 bases and J lost 5, with 10 bases in between. The CDR3 is made up of 14 amino acids. The CDR3 sequence: CASSFRRLNEKLFF. CDR3 bases: TGTGCCAGCAGTTTTAGACGGTTAAATGAAAAACTGTTTTTT.

The sample holds many counts of this clonotype. The chain has TRBV30 and TRBJ1-2, with TRBD1 as a possible D gene (6 bases). Trimming took off 4 bases at V and 7 bases at J, with 13 bases between the two ends. In germline, CDR1 is GTSNPN, CDR2 SVGIG (reference sequence). CDR3 size: 12 residues. The CDR3 reads CAWKGGDFGYTF. CDR3 DNA sequence: TGTGCCTGGAAGGGGGGGGACTTTGGCTACACCTTC.